The sequence of this TCR beta chain was determined in a study of shared clonotypes between healthy human individuals. The wider study: Three CD4 naive, three CD4 memory, two CD8 naive and one CD8 memory plate were used per donor.

Study-level results: The generation probabilities recorded for non-shared clonotypes fell below those of clonotypes shared by all four donors.

On this clone: The antigen remains unidentified.

Repertoires were generated with immunoSEQ multiplex PCR, while TCRdb's copy carries only in-frame clones and drops some. The repertoire holds a few million clones, with 85% to 95% as singletons. The receptor's source is a man aged 18 to 30 in good health. Some clones in this sample may be carry-over from other donors' samples. The source material was naive CD4+ T cells from PBMCs. Subset in this sample: CD45RA+ positively selected.

In nucleotides, the CDR3 is TGTGCCAGCAGTTCGACAGGGGTAGGTACTGAAGCTTTCTTT. Its protein is CASSSTGVGTEAFF. The chain has TRBV28 and TRBJ1-1; the match to TRBD1 covers 8 bases. There are 14 residues in the CDR3. In germline, CDR1 is MDHEN, CDR2 SYDVKM. The V and J ends lost 4 bases and 5 bases, in that order; junction bases with no gene match: 6. Combining the CDR3 with reference TRBV28 and TRBJ1-1 gives the whole variable domain DVKVTQSSRYLVKRTGEKVFLECVQDMDHENMFWYRQDPGLGLRLIYFSYDVKMKEKGDIPEGYSVSREKKERFSLILESASTNQTSMYLCASSSTGVGTEAFFGQGTRLTVV.